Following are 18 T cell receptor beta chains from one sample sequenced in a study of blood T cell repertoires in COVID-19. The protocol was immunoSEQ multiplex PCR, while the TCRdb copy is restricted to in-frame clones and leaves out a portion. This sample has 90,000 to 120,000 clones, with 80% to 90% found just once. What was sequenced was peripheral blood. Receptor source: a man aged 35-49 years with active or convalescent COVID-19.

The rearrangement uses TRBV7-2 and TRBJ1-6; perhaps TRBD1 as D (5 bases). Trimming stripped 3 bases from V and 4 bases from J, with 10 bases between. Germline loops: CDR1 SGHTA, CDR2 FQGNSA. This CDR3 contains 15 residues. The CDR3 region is CASSFGAPYNSPLHF. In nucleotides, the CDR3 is TGTGCCAGCAGCTTTGGGGCGCCTTATAATTCACCCCTCCACTTT.

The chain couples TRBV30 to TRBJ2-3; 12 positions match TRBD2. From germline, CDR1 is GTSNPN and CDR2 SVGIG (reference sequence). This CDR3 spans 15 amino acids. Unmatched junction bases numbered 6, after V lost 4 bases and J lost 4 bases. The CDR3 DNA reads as TGTGCCTGGACTCGACTAGCGGGAGTCCCAGATACGCAGTATTTT. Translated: CAWTRLAGVPDTQYF.

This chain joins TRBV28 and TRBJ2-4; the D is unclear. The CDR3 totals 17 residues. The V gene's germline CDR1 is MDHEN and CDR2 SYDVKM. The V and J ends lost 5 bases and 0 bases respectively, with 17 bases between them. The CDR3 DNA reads TGTGCCAGCAGTCCCCCCGGGTCGGTGCTAGCCAAAAACATTCAGTACTTC. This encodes CASSPPGSVLAKNIQYF. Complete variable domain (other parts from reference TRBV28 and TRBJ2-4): DVKVTQSSRYLVKRTGEKVFLECVQDMDHENMFWYRQDPGLGLRLIYFSYDVKMKEKGDIPEGYSVSREKKERFSLILESASTNQTSMYLCASSPPGSVLAKNIQYFGAGTRLSVL.

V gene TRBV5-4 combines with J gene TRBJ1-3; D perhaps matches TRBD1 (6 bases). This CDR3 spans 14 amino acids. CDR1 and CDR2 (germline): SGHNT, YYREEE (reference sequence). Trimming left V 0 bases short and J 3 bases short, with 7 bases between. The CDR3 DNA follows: TGTGCCAGCAGCTTGGCGGGACATGGAAACACCATATATTTT. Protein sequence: CASSLAGHGNTIYF.

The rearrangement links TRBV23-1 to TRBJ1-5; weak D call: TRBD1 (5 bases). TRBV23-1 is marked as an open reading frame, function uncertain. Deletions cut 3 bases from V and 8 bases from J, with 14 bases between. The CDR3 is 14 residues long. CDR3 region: CASSQGGALEPQHF. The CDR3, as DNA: TGCGCCAGCAGTCAGGGAGGGGCCCTTGAGCCCCAGCATTTT.

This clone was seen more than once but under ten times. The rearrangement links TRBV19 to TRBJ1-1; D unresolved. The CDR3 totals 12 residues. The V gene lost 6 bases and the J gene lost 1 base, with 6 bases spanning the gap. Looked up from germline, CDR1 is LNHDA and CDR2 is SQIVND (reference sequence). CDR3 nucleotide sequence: TGTGCCAGTAGGCCGGGGAACACTGAAGCTTTCTTT. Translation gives CASRPGNTEAFF.

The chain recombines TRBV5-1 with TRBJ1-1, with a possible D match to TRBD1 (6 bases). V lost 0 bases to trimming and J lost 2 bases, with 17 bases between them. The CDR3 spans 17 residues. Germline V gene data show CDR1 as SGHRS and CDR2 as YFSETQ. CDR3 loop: CASSLATRTELNTEAFF. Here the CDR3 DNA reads TGCGCCAGCAGCTTGGCCACCCGGACAGAGTTAAACACTGAAGCTTTCTTT.

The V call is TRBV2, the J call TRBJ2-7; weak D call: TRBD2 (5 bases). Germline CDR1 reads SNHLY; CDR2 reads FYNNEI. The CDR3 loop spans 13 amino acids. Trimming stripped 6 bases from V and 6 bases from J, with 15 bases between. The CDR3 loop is CASRGLSIAEQYF. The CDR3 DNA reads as TGTGCCAGCAGAGGACTTTCGATAGCCGAGCAGTACTTC. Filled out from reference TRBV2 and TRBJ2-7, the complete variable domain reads EPEVTQTPSHQVTQMGQEVILRCVPISNHLYFYWYRQILGQKVEFLVSFYNNEISEKSEIFDDQFSVERPDGSNFTLKIRSTKLEDSAMYFCASRGLSIAEQYFGPGTRLTVT.

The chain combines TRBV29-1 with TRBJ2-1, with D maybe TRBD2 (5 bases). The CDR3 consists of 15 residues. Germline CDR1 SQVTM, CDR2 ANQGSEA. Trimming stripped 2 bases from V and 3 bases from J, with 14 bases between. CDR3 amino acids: CSVEILTRGYNEQFF. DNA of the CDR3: TGCAGCGTTGAAATCTTAACTAGAGGCTACAATGAGCAGTTCTTC.

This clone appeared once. CDR3 loop: CASSKTRGTEAFF. CDR3 DNA: TGTGCCAGCTCAAAGACAAGGGGCACTGAAGCTTTCTTT. The J gene is TRBJ1-1, the V gene TRBV18, with TRBD1 as a possible D gene (5 bases). V gave up 5 bases and J gave up 4 bases, with 11 bases separating them. The CDR3 has 13 amino acids. The germline V gene encodes CDR1 KGHSH and CDR2 LQKENI.

The CDR3 region is CASSFRGGGYEQYF. Here the CDR3 DNA reads TGTGCCAGCAGTTTTAGGGGGGGAGGCTACGAGCAGTACTTC. This chain uses TRBV28 with TRBJ2-7; D possibly corresponds to TRBD2 (7 bases). The germline V gene has CDR1 MDHEN and CDR2 SYDVKM. The V end was cut by 3 bases, the J end by 3 bases, with 12 bases between. The CDR3 runs to 14 residues.

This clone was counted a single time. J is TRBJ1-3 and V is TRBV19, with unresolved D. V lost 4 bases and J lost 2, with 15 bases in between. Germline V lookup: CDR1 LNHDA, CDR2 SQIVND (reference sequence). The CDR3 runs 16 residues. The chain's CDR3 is CASSNFMEPPGNTIYF. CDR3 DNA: TGTGCCAGTAGTAACTTTATGGAGCCACCTGGAAACACCATATATTTT.

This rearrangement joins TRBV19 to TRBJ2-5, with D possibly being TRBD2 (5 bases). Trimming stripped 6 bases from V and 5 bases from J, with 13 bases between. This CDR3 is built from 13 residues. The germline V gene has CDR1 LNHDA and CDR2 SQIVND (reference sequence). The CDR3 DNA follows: TGTGCCAGTAGCCTTCTGGGCGGGGAGACCCAGTACTTC. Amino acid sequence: CASSLLGGETQYF.

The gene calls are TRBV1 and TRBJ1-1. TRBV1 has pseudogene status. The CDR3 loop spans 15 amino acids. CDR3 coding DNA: TGCACCAGCAGCCAAGTAGAGGGATTGAACACTGAAGCTTTCTTT. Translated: CTSSQVEGLNTEAFF.

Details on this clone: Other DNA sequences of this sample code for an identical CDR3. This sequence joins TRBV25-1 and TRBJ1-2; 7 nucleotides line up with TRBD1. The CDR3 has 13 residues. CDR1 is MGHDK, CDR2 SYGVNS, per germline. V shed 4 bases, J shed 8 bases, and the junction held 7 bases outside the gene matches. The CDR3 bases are TGTGCCAGCAGTGGCTATACAGGGGAAGGCTACACCTTC. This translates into CASSGYTGEGYTF.

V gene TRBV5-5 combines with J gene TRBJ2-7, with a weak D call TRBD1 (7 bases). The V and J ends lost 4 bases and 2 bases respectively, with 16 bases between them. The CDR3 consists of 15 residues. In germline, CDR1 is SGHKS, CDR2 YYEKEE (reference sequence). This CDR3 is CASSPAGGGAYEQYF. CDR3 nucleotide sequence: TGTGCCAGCAGCCCGGCTGGAGGGGGCGCCTACGAGCAGTACTTC.

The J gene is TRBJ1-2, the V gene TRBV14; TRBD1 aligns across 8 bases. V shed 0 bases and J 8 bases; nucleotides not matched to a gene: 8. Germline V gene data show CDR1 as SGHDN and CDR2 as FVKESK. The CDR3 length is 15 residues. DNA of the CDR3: TGTGCCAGCAGCCAAGACTGGACAGGGCGTGGGGGCTACACCTTC. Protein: CASSQDWTGRGGYTF.

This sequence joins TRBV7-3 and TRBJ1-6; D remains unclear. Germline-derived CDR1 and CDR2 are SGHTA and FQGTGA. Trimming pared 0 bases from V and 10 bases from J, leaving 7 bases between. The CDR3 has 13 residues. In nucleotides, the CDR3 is TGTGCCAGCAGCTTAACGGAGAGGTCACCCCTCCACTTT. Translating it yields CASSLTERSPLHF.